The entry below gives a single TCR beta chain sequence along with its context. Its target is unknown. Here immunoSEQ multiplex PCR was the method, and the copy in TCRdb shows in-frame clones only, minus some. The sample shows 90,000 to 120,000 clones, around 87% of them seen only once. This record comes from a study of T cell responses to AZD1222 COVID-19 vaccine. Study-wide results and limits: Just six people given AZD1222 tested seropositive at baseline. Mostly white British, mostly female donors; authors suggested clonal diversity may be underestimated. Spike-spanning, vaccine-associated CD4 TCRs were dominant at 160-218 and 743-854.

This sequence originates from an adult in good health. Sample: peripheral blood, taken on day 0 of AZD1222 vaccination.

In nucleotides, the CDR3 is TGTGCCAGTAGTGAGGTGGGTCAGAACACCGGGGAGCTGTTTTTT. Translation: CASSEVGQNTGELFF. The chain employs TRBV19 and TRBJ2-2; D not certain. Looked up from germline, CDR1 is LNHDA and CDR2 is SQIVND (reference sequence). The CDR3 covers 15 residues. The ends were cut back, 5 bases at V and 1 base at J, with 11 bases in the middle.